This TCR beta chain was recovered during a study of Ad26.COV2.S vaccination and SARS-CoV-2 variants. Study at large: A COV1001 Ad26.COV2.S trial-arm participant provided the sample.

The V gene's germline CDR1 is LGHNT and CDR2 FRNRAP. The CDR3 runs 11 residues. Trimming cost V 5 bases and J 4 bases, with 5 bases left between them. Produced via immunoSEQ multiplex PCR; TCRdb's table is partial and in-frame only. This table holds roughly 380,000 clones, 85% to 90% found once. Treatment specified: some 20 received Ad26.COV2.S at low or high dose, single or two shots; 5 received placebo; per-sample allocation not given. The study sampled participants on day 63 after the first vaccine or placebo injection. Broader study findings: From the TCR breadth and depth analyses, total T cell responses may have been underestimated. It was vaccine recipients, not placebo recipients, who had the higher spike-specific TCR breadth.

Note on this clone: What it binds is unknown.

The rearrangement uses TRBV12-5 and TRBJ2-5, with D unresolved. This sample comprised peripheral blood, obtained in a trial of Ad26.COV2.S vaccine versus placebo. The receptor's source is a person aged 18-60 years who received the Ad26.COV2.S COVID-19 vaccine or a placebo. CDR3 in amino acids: CASGIGETQYF. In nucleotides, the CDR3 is TGTGCTAGTGGTATAGGAGAGACCCAGTACTTC.